The clone carrying this TCR beta chain was seen a few times. The antigen is undetermined. As it was prepared, the TCRbeta library received unique molecular identifiers. TCRdb called the PCR reads again in MiXCR, with one record for every CDR3 protein. The sample records 530,000 or so distinct CDR3 sequences, 27% being singletons. The sample comes from a study of T-cell reconstitution after alpha-beta-depleted transplantation in children. Overall study results and limits: By about two months after transplant, alpha-beta T cells reportedly arose from several hundred graft clones that had expanded. Fresh T-cell production supplied most of the T-cell counts and diversity seen one year after transplant. High day-60 TCRbeta diversity in some patients came from surviving recipient T cells and thymic progenitors.

This specimen was PBMCs, taken before TCRalphabeta/CD19-depleted stem cell transplant. This receptor was taken from a boy less than two years old with Wiskott-Aldrich syndrome, due to receive a stem cell transplant.

The CDR3 protein is CASSLGWRERTQYF. The CDR3 DNA follows: TGTGCCAGCAGCTTGGGGTGGAGGGAAAGGACCCAGTACTTC. The J gene is TRBJ2-5, the V gene TRBV5-6, with D perhaps TRBD2 (6 bases). The germline V gene has CDR1 SGHDT and CDR2 YYEEEE. Trimming took 0 bases from V and 7 from J, leaving 13 bases between them. The CDR3 consists of 14 residues. The full variable domain, with the rest looked up from reference TRBV5-6 and TRBJ2-5, is DAGVTQSPTHLIKTRGQQVTLRCSPKSGHDTVSWYQQALGQGPQFIFQYYEEEERQRGNFPDRFSGHQFPNYSSELNVNALLLGDSALYLCASSLGWRERTQYFGPGTRLLVL.